The T cell receptor beta chain under discussion was sequenced for a study of shared clonotypes between healthy human individuals (dated by TCRdb to the early 2020s). Describing the broader study: The cohort included three men and a couple of women between 18 and 49 years of age. For each donor, CD4 naive and CD4 memory were each given three plates, CD8 naive was given two plates, and CD8 memory was given one plate. Blood TCR repertoires of roughly five healthy adults were deeply sequenced to estimate repertoire size and the extent of clonotype sharing between individuals. Libraries were prepared and TCR repertoires were sequenced by different laboratories using diverse techniques, in order to increase sequencing depth and limit assay-specific biases. Per donor, leukapheresis produced somewhere between about 0.85 and 9.5 billion PBMCs.

Healthy HIV-negative adults with no recently reported acute infections or vaccinations were included as donors. Every donor was a Caucasian adult residing in Nashville, Tennessee, USA. The CD8 memory samples were a combination of magnetically selected CD45RO+ cells and CCR7-negative CD45RA+ effector memory (TemRA) cells. Blood was obtained by leukapheresis, after which PBMCs were separated by Ficoll-Histopaque density gradient centrifugation and cryopreserved in liquid nitrogen vapor phase. Purity and quantity of every magnetically sorted T cell population were checked by analytical flow cytometry. From each sorted fraction, genomic DNA was isolated and quantified by UV absorbance on a Nanodrop 2000c. The germline V gene encodes CDR1 SGHKS and CDR2 YYEKEE (reference sequence). At the junction V is shortened by 4 bases and J by 0 bases, with 17 bases in between. The CDR3 runs 16 amino acids, cysteine and phenylalanine included. Of all the DNA, just the CDR3 is kept, 48 bases in frame from base 1.

Using the deep immunoSEQ assay, multiplex PCR amplified TCR CDR3 regions from genomic DNA. For each cell subset, the extracted genomic DNA was distributed evenly across all wells of several immunoSEQ 96-well plates, and each plate served as one replicate. For sorted subsets, about 210 ng of genomic DNA, equivalent to some 30,000 T cell genomes, went into each replicate PCR. Purified libraries were quantified with a Qubit 3.0 fluorometer, sized on a Bioanalyzer 2100, and re-quantified with the KAPA Library Quantification kit. Every immunoSEQ 96-well plate was sequenced on a separate single-read 150-cycle Illumina NextSeq 550 flow cell. Turning to the authors' computational methods: The immunoSEQ output contained only junctional sequences without quality scores, so filtering could not match that applied to full-length reads. To assign V/J genes and CDR3, sequences were annotated using PyIR, a Python wrapper for IgBLAST v1.9, with IMGT germline references. Reads were filtered out if the reads had weak V/J assignments (E-value above 1e-6), no CDR3, stop codons, out-of-frame junctions, or ambiguous translated residues. V3J clonotypes were defined as sequences sharing the same inferred V gene, J gene, and CDR3 amino acid sequence. Percentage overlap between repertoires was calculated by dividing the number of shared unique clonotypes by the size of the smaller repertoire. Repertoire richness was assessed with RTK rarefaction, the Chao1 estimator, and Recon v2.1 estimates of unobserved clonotypes. For all TCRbeta clonotypes obtained by the gDNA method from four donors, generation probabilities were computed with OLGA. The source is immuneACCESS, and TCRdb retained only in-frame sequences with V and J called. Part of the clones is not carried over; for the studies checked, unresolved V genes explain less than half of this, and the remainder is unexplained. V and J calls and clone size are those listed in that table; D and trimming were worked out from the DNA. This sample lists some 690,000 clones; roughly 87% were detected once. The ten most abundant clones make up 34% of the sample.

Beyond this particular receptor, the publication reports: Naive subsets generally had larger estimated clonotype richness than memory subsets. Compared with non-shared clonotypes, the clonotypes found in all four sorted-subset donors had higher generation probabilities. Pairwise subsampling led to the expectation that sequencing depth would affect the degree of clonotype sharing among donors. The small number of donors limited the genetic and exposure-history diversity represented. Only blood was sampled, and tissue TCR repertoires likely differ from those in blood. Around 5% of naive CD4, 3% to 4% of naive CD8, approximately 2% of memory CD4, and less than 0.45% of memory CD8 clonotypes were shared across four donors. Even with the large sequencing depth, rarefaction of the sorted-subset datasets indicated that sequencing was incomplete.

In regard to this clone: It lacks a known antigen. No much larger clone exists at a distance of one base, and base qualities are not known.

The receptor's source is a man aged 18-30 years in good health. Some clones in this sample may be carry-over from other donors' samples. Source material: memory CD8+ T cells from PBMCs. Per the publication, the cell subset or site label means: CD45RO+ cells pooled with CCR7-negative TemRA cells. The receptor chain draws on TRBV5-5 and TRBJ2-7, with TRBD1 perhaps the D gene, on 6 matching bases. The bases are TGTGCCAGCAGCCAGCCGACAGGCCCCCACTCCTACGAGCAGTACTTC. The encoded protein is CASSQPTGPHSYEQYF.